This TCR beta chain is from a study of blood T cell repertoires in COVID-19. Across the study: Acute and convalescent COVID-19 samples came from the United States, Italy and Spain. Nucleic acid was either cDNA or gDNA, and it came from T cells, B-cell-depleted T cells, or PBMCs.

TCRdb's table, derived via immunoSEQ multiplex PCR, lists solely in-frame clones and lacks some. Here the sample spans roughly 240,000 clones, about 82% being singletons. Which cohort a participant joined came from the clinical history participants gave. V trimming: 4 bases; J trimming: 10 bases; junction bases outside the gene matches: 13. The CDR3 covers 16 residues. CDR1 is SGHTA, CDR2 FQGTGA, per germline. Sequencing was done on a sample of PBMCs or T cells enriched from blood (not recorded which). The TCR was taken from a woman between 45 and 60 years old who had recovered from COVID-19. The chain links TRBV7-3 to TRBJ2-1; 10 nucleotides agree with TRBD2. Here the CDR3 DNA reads TGTGCCAGCAGCTCTATGGGGACTAGCGCCCCCGCGGAGCAGTTCTTC. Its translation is CASSSMGTSAPAEQFF.